This T cell receptor beta chain derives from a study of shared clonotypes between healthy human individuals (dated by TCRdb to 2018 to 2021). Notes on the research overall: The cohort comprised a couple of women and a few men aged 18 to 49 years. For each donor, CD4 naive and CD4 memory were each run on three plates, CD8 naive on two plates, and CD8 memory on one plate. The study deeply sequenced blood TCR repertoires of about 5 healthy adults to estimate repertoire size and the extent of clonotype sharing between individuals. To increase sequencing depth and limit assay-specific biases, TCR repertoire library preparation and sequencing were carried out by different laboratories using diverse techniques. Per donor, leukapheresis produced somewhere between about 0.94 and 9.5 billion PBMCs. General study outcomes and caveats: Pairwise subsampling indicated that sequencing depth was expected to affect the degree of clonotype sharing among donors. Clonotypes shared by all four sorted-subset donors showed higher generation probabilities than non-shared clonotypes. Rarefaction of sorted-subset datasets indicated incomplete sequencing despite the large sequencing depth. Estimated clonotype richness was generally larger for naive than for memory subsets. Approximately 5% of naive CD4, around 4% of naive CD8, approximately 2.2% of memory CD4, and about 0.4% of memory CD8 clonotypes were shared across four donors. The small number of donors limited the genetic and exposure-history diversity represented. Only blood was sampled, and tissue TCR repertoires likely differ from those in blood.

TCR CDR3 regions were amplified from genomic DNA by multiplex PCR using the deep immunoSEQ assay. Extracted genomic DNA from each cell subset was spread evenly across all wells of several immunoSEQ 96-well plates, with each plate serving as a replicate. For sorted subsets, approximately 200 ng of genomic DNA, equivalent to 30,000 or so T cell genomes, went into each replicate PCR. Purified libraries were quantified with a Qubit 3.0 fluorometer, sized on a Bioanalyzer 2100, and re-quantified with the KAPA Library Quantification kit. Each immunoSEQ 96-well plate was sequenced on its own single-read 150-cycle Illumina NextSeq 550 flow cell. In the original analysis: Because the immunoSEQ output held only junctional sequences and lacked quality scores, the filtering could not match the filtering applied to full-length reads. To assign V/J genes and CDR3, sequences were annotated using PyIR, a Python wrapper for IgBLAST v1.9, with IMGT germline references. Reads with weak V/J assignments (E-value above 1e-6), missing CDR3, stop codons, out-of-frame junctions, or ambiguous translated residues were removed. A V3J clonotype was defined by an identical inferred V gene, J gene, and CDR3 amino acid sequence. The percentage overlap between two repertoires was calculated by dividing the number of shared unique clonotypes by the size of the smaller repertoire. Three approaches were used to assess repertoire richness: RTK rarefaction, the Chao1 estimator, and Recon v2.1 estimates of unobserved clonotypes. OLGA was used to compute generation probabilities for all TCRbeta clonotypes that the gDNA method yielded from a handful of donors. In its TCRdb copy, this immuneACCESS table keeps in-frame sequences only and misses some clones. Where compared with another copy, unresolved V genes explain less than half of these, and the others have no known cause. V, J and clone size are taken as reported in that table, and D and trimming were inferred from the DNA itself. The table for this sample lists 1.6 million or so clones; around 97% of them were counted only once. The ten largest clones add up to 0.95% to 1.5% of the sample.

Notes on this clone: The specificity of this receptor is unknown. No base-level quality is on record; no much larger clone is a single base apart.

The donors were healthy, HIV-negative adults with no recently reported acute infections or vaccinations. All donors were Caucasian adults living in Nashville, Tennessee, USA. CD4+ T cells were enriched through magnetic negative selection, after which naive cells were positively selected on CD45RA and the remaining negative fraction served as the memory subset. After blood collection by leukapheresis, PBMCs were isolated using Ficoll-Histopaque density gradient centrifugation and then cryopreserved in the vapor phase of liquid nitrogen. Analytical flow cytometry was used to check the purity and quantity of each magnetically sorted T cell population. Genomic DNA was isolated from every sorted fraction and measured by UV absorbance on a Nanodrop 2000c. CDR1 and CDR2 are read off the germline V gene (reference sequence) as GTSNPN and SVGIG. The junction carries 6 bases between V and J, which are trimmed by 0 bases and 6 bases respectively. The CDR3, from cysteine to phenylalanine, totals 12 residues. Kept here is only the CDR3 DNA, which spans 36 bases and is read in frame from base 1.

The V gene is TRBV30 and the J gene is TRBJ2-1; the D gene assignment is ambiguous. The specimen was naive CD4+ T cells sorted from blood. The cell subset or site tag for this specimen amounts to: CD45RA+ positively selected. The TCR sequence derives from a man under 40 in good health. The nucleotides read TGTGCCTGGAGTGTACCGGGCAATGAGCAGTTCTTC. This translates into CAWSVPGNEQFF. Beyond the CDR3, the reference TRBV30 and TRBJ2-1 genes provide the residues; the full variable domain reads: SQTIHQWPATLVQPVGSPLSLECTVEGTSNPNLYWYRQAAGRGLQLLFYSVGIGQISSEVPQNLSASRPQDRQFILSSKKLLLSDSGFYLCAWSVPGNEQFFGPGTRLTVL.